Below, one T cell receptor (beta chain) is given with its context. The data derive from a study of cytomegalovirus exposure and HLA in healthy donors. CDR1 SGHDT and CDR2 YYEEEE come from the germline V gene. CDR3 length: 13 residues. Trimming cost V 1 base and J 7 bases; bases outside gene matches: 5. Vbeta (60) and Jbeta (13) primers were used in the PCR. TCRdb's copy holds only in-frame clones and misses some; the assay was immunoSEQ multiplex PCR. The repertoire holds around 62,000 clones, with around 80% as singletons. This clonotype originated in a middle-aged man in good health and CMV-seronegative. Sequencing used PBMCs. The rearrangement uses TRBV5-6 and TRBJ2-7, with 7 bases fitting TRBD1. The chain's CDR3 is CASSLNRGGEQYF. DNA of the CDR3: TGTGCCAGCAGCTTGAACAGGGGTGGGGAGCAGTACTTC.